This T cell receptor (beta chain) was sequenced for a study of cytomegalovirus exposure and HLA in healthy donors. V shed 0 bases and J 7 bases; nucleotides not matched to a gene: 5. Germline CDR1 ENHRY, CDR2 SYGVKD. The CDR3 is 14 residues long. PCR amplification relied on 60 Vbeta primers (plus 13 Jbeta primers). The data were produced by immunoSEQ multiplex PCR, yet TCRdb's version contains in-frame clones alone and is incomplete. The repertoire includes approximately 210,000 clones, 60% to 85% of them detected once, and about 1% sits in the top ten. Sequenced material: PBMCs. This chain connects TRBV10-3 to TRBJ1-2; 7 positions match TRBD1. The clonotype comes from a woman aged 40-49 years in good health and CMV-seronegative. For the CDR3, the DNA is TGTGCCATCAGTGAGTCGACCGCAGGGGGTGGCTACACCTTC. Encoded protein: CAISESTAGGGYTF.